These 2 T cell receptor beta chains were sequenced from one sample in a study of cytomegalovirus exposure and HLA in healthy donors. PCR amplification relied on 60 Vbeta primers (plus 13 Jbeta primers). Using immunoSEQ multiplex PCR, the repertoire was profiled, and TCRdb retains in-frame clones only, with some absent. This table has just over 150,000 clones, approximately 79% appearing once. Sequencing input: PBMCs. The receptors come from a woman aged 45-59 years in good health and CMV-seropositive.

The chain uses TRBV5-1 and TRBJ1-3, with 7 bases lining up with TRBD1. Germline V gene data show CDR1 as SGHRS and CDR2 as YFSETQ. V was clipped by 4 bases and J by 0 bases; unmatched bases: 16. The CDR3 runs 19 residues. CDR3 sequence reads: CASSRNGRQGVPSGNTIYF. The DNA of the CDR3 is TGCGCCAGCAGCCGGAACGGGCGGCAGGGGGTTCCCTCTGGAAACACCATATATTTT. Full variable domain (rest looked up from reference TRBV5-1 and TRBJ1-3): KAGVTQTPRYLIKTRGQQVTLSCSPISGHRSVSWYQQTPGQGLQFLFEYFSETQRNKGNFPGRFSGRQFSNSRSEMNVSTLELGDSALYLCASSRNGRQGVPSGNTIYFGEGSWLTVV.

The chain uses TRBV7-9 and TRBJ1-1; the match to TRBD1 covers 7 bases. J gave up 2 bases and V 8 bases, and 11 bases lay outside the gene matches. This CDR3 is 15 amino acids long. Germline-derived CDR1 and CDR2 are SEHNR and FQNEAQ (reference sequence). CDR3 region: CASGQGGTANTEAFF. The CDR3 region has the DNA TGTGCCAGCGGACAAGGGGGGACAGCCAACACTGAAGCTTTCTTT.